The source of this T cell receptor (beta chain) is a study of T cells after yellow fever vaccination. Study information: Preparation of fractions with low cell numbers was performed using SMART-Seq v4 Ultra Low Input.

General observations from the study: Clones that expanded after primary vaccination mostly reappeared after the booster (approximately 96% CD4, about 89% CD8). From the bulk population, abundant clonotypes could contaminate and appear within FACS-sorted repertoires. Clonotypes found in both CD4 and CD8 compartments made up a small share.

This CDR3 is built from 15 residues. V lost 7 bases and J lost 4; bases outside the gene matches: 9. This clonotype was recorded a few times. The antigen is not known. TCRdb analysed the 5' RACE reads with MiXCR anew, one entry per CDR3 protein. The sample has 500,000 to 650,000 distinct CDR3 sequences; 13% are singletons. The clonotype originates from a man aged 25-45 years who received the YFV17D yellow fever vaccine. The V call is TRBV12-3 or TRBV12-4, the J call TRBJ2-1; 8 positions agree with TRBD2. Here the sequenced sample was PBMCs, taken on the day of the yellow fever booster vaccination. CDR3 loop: CASILSGIGYNEQFF. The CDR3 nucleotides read TGTGCCAGCATCCTTAGCGGGATAGGTTACAATGAGCAGTTCTTC.